This T cell receptor (beta chain) was retrieved from a study of cytomegalovirus exposure and HLA in healthy donors. Overall study context: Ancestry clustering placed 81% of roughly 410 genotyped donors in the Caucasian-associated cluster.

This CDR3 is built from 16 residues. V lost 1 base, J lost 1 base, and 6 bases stayed unmatched. Germline V CDR1 and CDR2: SGHDN, FVKESK. Study-wide points: Using the classifier, cytomegalovirus status was reportedly diagnosed with high specificity and sensitivity. Follow-up analysis found HLA locus-dependent TCR association rates, highest for DRB1 and lowest for HLA-C.

Amplification used 60 Vbeta primers and 13 Jbeta primers. Generated by immunoSEQ multiplex PCR, the TCRdb table keeps only in-frame clones and is missing some. The repertoire includes 130,000 or so clones, approximately 87% of them detected once, and about 5% sits in the top ten. To note about this clone: The antigen is undetermined.

This sequence joins TRBV14 and TRBJ1-2, with TRBD1 identical over 7 bases. The sequenced sample was PBMCs. The clonotype originates from a woman aged 25 to 39 in good health and CMV-seronegative. The CDR3 loop reads CASSQVGTVLNYGYTF. The CDR3, as DNA: TGTGCCAGCAGCCAAGTTGGGACAGTCCTTAACTATGGCTACACCTTC.